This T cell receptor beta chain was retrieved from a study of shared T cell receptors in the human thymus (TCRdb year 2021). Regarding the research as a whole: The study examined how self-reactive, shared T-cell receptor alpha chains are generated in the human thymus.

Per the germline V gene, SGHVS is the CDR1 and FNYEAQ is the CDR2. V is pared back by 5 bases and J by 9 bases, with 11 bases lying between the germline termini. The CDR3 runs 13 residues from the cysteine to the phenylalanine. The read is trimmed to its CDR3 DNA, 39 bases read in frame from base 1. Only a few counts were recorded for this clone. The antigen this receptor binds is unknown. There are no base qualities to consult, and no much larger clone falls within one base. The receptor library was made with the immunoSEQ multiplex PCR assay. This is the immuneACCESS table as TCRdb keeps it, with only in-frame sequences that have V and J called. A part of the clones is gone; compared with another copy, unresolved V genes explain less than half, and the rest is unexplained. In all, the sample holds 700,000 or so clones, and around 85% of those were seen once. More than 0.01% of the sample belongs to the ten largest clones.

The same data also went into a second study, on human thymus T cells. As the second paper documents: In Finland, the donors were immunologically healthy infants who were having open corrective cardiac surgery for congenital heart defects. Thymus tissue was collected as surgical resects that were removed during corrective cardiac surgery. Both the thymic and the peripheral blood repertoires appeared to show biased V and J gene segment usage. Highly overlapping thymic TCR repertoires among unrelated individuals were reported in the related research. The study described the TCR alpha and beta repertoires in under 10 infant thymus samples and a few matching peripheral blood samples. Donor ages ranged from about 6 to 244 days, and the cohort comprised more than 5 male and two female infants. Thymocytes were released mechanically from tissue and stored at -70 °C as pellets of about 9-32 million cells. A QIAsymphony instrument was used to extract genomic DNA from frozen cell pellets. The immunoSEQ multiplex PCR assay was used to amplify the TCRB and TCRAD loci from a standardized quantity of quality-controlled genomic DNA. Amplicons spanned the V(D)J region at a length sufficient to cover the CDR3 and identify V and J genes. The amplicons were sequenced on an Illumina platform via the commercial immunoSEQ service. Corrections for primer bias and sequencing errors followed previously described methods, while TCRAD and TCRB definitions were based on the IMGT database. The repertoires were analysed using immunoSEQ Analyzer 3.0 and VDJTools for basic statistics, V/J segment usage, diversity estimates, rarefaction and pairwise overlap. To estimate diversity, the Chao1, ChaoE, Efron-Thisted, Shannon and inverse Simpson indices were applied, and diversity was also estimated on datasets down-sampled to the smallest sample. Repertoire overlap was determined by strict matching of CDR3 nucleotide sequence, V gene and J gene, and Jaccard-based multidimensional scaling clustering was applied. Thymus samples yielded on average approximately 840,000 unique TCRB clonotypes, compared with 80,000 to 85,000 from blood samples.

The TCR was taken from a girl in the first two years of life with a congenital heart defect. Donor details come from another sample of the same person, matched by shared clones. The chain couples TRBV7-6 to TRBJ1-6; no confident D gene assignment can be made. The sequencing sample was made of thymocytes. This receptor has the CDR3 CASSPEGGSPLHF. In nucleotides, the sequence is TGTGCCAGCAGCCCCGAGGGAGGTTCACCCCTCCACTTT.